The 23 T cell receptor beta chains listed next were all sequenced from one sample in a study of Graves' ophthalmopathy and Graves' hyperthyroidism. Amplifying from RNA transcripts, the study obtained TCR beta CDR3 regions. HTBI-primed RT-PCR formed the first round, and a multiplex PCR formed the second. A single record per CDR3 protein comes from TCRdb applying MiXCR to the multiplex PCR reads. The sample holds 900,000 to 1,200,000 distinct CDR3 sequences, roughly two fifths seen once. Sequencing used peripheral blood or thyroid tissue (not recorded which). The origin of the receptors is an adult man with Graves' hyperthyroidism.

CDR3 loop: CASSLDGVGTDTQYF. CDR3 nucleotide sequence: TGTGCCAGCAGCTTAGACGGGGTTGGTACAGATACGCAGTATTTT. The chain combines TRBV7-9 with TRBJ2-3; possibly TRBD2 for D (5 bases). Trimming took off 1 base at V and 3 bases at J, with 11 bases between the two ends. The CDR3 consists of 15 residues. Per the germline V gene, CDR1 is SEHNR and CDR2 is FQNEAQ (reference sequence).

V and J are TRBV6-6 and TRBJ1-2; tentatively, D is TRBD1 (5 bases). This CDR3 has 15 residues. V was shortened by 6 bases and J by 7 bases, with 21 bases between the two germline ends. In germline, CDR1 is MNHNY, CDR2 SVGAGI (reference sequence). DNA of the CDR3: TGTGCCAGCAGCCGAGGCAAGGGGTTCACTAGTGGCTACACCTTC. Protein sequence: CASSRGKGFTSGYTF.

The sample holds many counts of this clonotype. This chain joins TRBV12-3 or TRBV12-4 and TRBJ1-6, with TRBD1 as a possible D gene (6 bases). V was trimmed by 7 bases and J by 14 bases, leaving 15 bases between them. The CDR3 runs to 12 residues. CDR3 protein: CASTLTGWSLHF. In nucleotides, the CDR3 is TGTGCCAGCACCCTGACAGGATGGTCCCTCCACTTT.

This clonotype was observed at least ten times. The chain links TRBV9 to TRBJ2-7; TRBD1 matches 7 bases. The CDR3 extends over 16 amino acids. From germline, CDR1 is SGDLS and CDR2 YYNGEE. V gave up 3 bases and J gave up 0 bases; unmatched junction bases: 9. The CDR3 DNA reads as TGTGCCAGCAGCGAGGGGGACAGCCTAGCCTCCTACGAGCAGTACTTC. This translates into CASSEGDSLASYEQYF.

The rearrangement joins TRBV15 to TRBJ2-7, with TRBD1 matching over 11 bases. CDR3 length equals 12 residues. The germline gives CDR1 LNHNV, CDR2 YYDKDF (reference sequence). V lost 11 bases and J lost 5; bases outside the gene matches: 5. In nucleotides, the CDR3 is TGTGCCGACCCGGGACAGGGGGACGAGCAGTACTTC. This translates into CADPGQGDEQYF.

This clonotype occurred a few times. A read error is possible here, since a much larger clone lies one base away. The CDR3: CSAALPYQETQYF. The CDR3 nucleotides are TGCAGTGCTGCCCTTCCGTACCAAGAGACCCAGTACTTC. The chain joins TRBV20-1 to TRBJ2-5; D not resolved. Germline values: CDR1 DFQATT, CDR2 SNEGSKA (reference sequence). The CDR3 runs 13 residues. Trimming cost V 5 bases and J 0 bases, with 10 bases left between them.

This clonotype showed up many times. The chain recombines TRBV12-3 or TRBV12-4 with TRBJ1-1, with a possible D match to TRBD1 (5 bases). CDR3 length: 11 amino acids. Trimming stripped 5 bases from V and 10 bases from J, with 11 bases between. In nucleotides, the CDR3 is TGTGCCAGCAGTAGTGGAGGGGCAGCTTTCTTT. This encodes CASSSGGAAFF.

V gene TRBV5-5 combines with J gene TRBJ2-5; TRBD2 matches at 11 bases. Per germline, CDR1 SGHKS and CDR2 YYEKEE (reference sequence). The CDR3 has 16 amino acids. Losses at the gene ends were 5 bases for V and 3 bases for J; bases not matched to a gene: 9. The CDR3 bases are TGTGCCAGCAGTTACGAGACTAGCGGGGCCAAAGAGACCCAGTACTTC. It encodes CASSYETSGAKETQYF.

There are a few counts of this clonotype. A much larger clone sits a single nucleotide away, making a read error possible. The rearrangement uses TRBV2 and TRBJ1-4; D unclear. The germline V gene encodes CDR1 SNHLY and CDR2 FYNNEI. The V end lost 11 bases, the J end lost 8 bases, and 18 bases lay between the germline ends. The CDR3 sequence is 13 residues long. The CDR3 reads CAGTFRVGEKLFF. CDR3 coding DNA: TGTGCCGGCACGTTCCGGGTAGGGGAAAAACTGTTTTTT.

In its sample, this clonotype was seen a few times. The chain has TRBV12-3 or TRBV12-4 and TRBJ2-2; D is perhaps TRBD1 (6 bases). The CDR3 is 15 amino acids. The V and J ends lost 6 bases and 3 bases respectively, with 14 bases between them. Written as DNA, the CDR3 is TGTGCCAGCAGGGGCAAGTACAGGGACACCGGGGAGCTGTTTTTT. Protein: CASRGKYRDTGELFF.

The rearrangement joins TRBV19 to TRBJ2-7; no reliable D call. Germline CDR1 LNHDA, CDR2 SQIVND (reference sequence). The V end was cut by 4 bases, the J end by 0 bases, with 13 bases between. CDR3 length: 15 amino acids. The DNA for the CDR3 is TGTGCCAGTAGTAACTCCGGCAGTCTCTCCTACGAGCAGTACTTC. Encoded protein: CASSNSGSLSYEQYF. Using reference TRBV19 and TRBJ2-7 for the parts outside the CDR3, the full variable domain is DGGITQSPKYLFRKEGQNVTLSCEQNLNHDAMYWYRQDPGQGLRLIYYSQIVNDFQKGDIAEGYSVSREKKESFPLTVTSAQKNPTAFYLCASSNSGSLSYEQYFGPGTRLTVT.

This CDR3 reads CAWSVGGRNTEAFF. The CDR3 nucleotides read TGTGCCTGGAGTGTAGGCGGACGGAACACTGAAGCTTTCTTT. The chain recombines TRBV30 with TRBJ1-1; D is unresolved. Trimming stripped 0 bases from V and 1 base from J, with 9 bases between. The CDR3 is 14 amino acids. CDR1 is GTSNPN and CDR2 is SVGIG in the germline V gene (reference sequence).

There are a few counts of this clonotype. The V and J genes are TRBV12-3 or TRBV12-4 and TRBJ1-4; D is unresolved. The CDR3 totals 13 residues. Deletions cut 8 bases from V and 3 bases from J, with 10 bases between. CDR3 sequence: CASRRTPNEKLFF. For the CDR3, the DNA is TGTGCCAGCCGGCGGACTCCTAATGAAAAACTGTTTTTT.

In regard to this clonotype: Given the absence of the conserved phenylalanine or tryptophan at the CDR3 end, a read error is likely. The limits of the CDR3 on the DNA are not certain, so only TCRdb's listed CDR3 is given. This chain connects TRBV29-1 to TRBJ1-3; the table's D call, TRBD1, was not checked against the DNA. CDR1 and CDR2 from the germline V gene are SQVTM and ANQGSEA. The CDR3 spans 8 residues, counting both ends. This CDR3 reads CSSLGGEH.

This clonotype has at least ten counts. This sequence joins TRBV19 and TRBJ2-7; D is perhaps TRBD2 (5 bases). Between the trimmed V and J ends, which lost 8 bases and 0 bases, there was a span of 14 bases. Germline loops: CDR1 LNHDA, CDR2 SQIVND (reference sequence). The CDR3 is 14 amino acids. The CDR3 loop reads CASGDGISSYEQYF. In nucleotides, the CDR3 is TGTGCCAGTGGAGACGGGATAAGCTCCTACGAGCAGTACTTC.

The V and J genes are TRBV4-1 and TRBJ1-5; 7 bases agree with TRBD1. Germline CDR1 reads MGHRA; CDR2 reads YSYEKL. J gave up 0 bases and V 4 bases, and 6 bases lay outside the gene matches. The CDR3 length is 16 residues. Here the CDR3 reads CASSRGTGDSNQPQHF. CDR3 coding DNA: TGCGCCAGCAGCCGAGGCACAGGGGATAGCAATCAGCCCCAGCATTTT.

The chain employs TRBV29-1 and TRBJ1-1; D unclear. Germline V CDR1 and CDR2: SQVTM, ANQGSEA. Trimming stripped 8 bases from V and 3 bases from J, with 13 bases between. The CDR3 is 12 residues long. The CDR3 DNA is TGCAGCAGTTACGAAACGTACACTGAAGCTTTCTTT. This gives the protein CSSYETYTEAFF.

This clonotype was found a few times. A much larger clone differs from this one at a single base, so this may be a read error. The chain is built from TRBV7-6 and TRBJ1-1, with a tentative D call TRBD1 (6 bases). This CDR3 comprises 15 residues. Germline V gene data show CDR1 as SGHVS and CDR2 as FNYEAQ. The CDR3 loop reads CASSLALTGVTEVFF. The CDR3 DNA reads as TGTGCCAGCAGCTTAGCGCTGACAGGAGTCACTGAAGTTTTCTTT.

This clonotype was found many times. The chain uses TRBV5-6 and TRBJ1-6; 7 bases align to TRBD1. CDR3 length: 14 residues. The V segment lost 2 bases and the J segment 7 bases; nucleotides outside the gene matches: 3. In germline, CDR1 is SGHDT, CDR2 YYEEEE. Here the CDR3 DNA reads TGTGCCAGCAGCTTACCGGGACAGAATTCACCCCTCCACTTT. It translates to CASSLPGQNSPLHF. Looking up the rest from reference TRBV5-6 and TRBJ1-6 gives the full variable domain: DAGVTQSPTHLIKTRGQQVTLRCSPKSGHDTVSWYQQALGQGPQFIFQYYEEEERQRGNFPDRFSGHQFPNYSSELNVNALLLGDSALYLCASSLPGQNSPLHFGNGTRLTVT.

With respect to this clonotype: Sequence at one end of the junction differs from germline and may be a read error. The chain joins TRBV11-2 to TRBJ2-5, with D possibly TRBD2 on 6 matching bases. CDR1 and CDR2 (germline): SGHAT, FQNNGV. CDR3 length: 15 residues. The CDR3 region is CVSSHDPRGGETQYF. As DNA, the CDR3 is TGTGTCAGCAGCCACGACCCCCGGGGAGGAGAGACCCAGTACTTC.

This sequence joins TRBV5-5 and TRBJ2-5, with 7 bases identical to TRBD1. The ends lost 1 base at V and 5 bases at J; junction bases unmatched: 2. This CDR3 region has 13 residues. Germline V lookup: CDR1 SGHKS, CDR2 YYEKEE (reference sequence). The CDR3 region is CASSLTGDETQYF. For the CDR3, the DNA is TGTGCCAGCAGCTTGACAGGGGATGAGACCCAGTACTTC. The whole variable domain, filled in from reference TRBV5-5 and TRBJ2-5, reads DAGVTQSPTHLIKTRGQQVTLRCSPISGHKSVSWYQQVLGQGPQFIFQYYEKEERGRGNFPDRFSARQFPNYSSELNVNALLLGDSALYLCASSLTGDETQYFGPGTRLLVL.

The chain couples TRBV7-8 to TRBJ1-2, with D perhaps matching TRBD1 (6 bases). Trimming shortened V by 4 bases and J by 14 bases, and 20 bases separated the two germline ends. Germline V CDR1 and CDR2: SGHVS, FQNEAQ. The CDR3 runs to 13 residues. The CDR3 DNA reads TGTGCCAGCAGCTCCCGACAGGCCCTCGCGGGGACCTTC. Translated: CASSSRQALAGTF.

The chain carries TRBV6-2 or TRBV6-3 and TRBJ2-7; a possible D gene is TRBD2 (6 bases). The V end lost 10 bases, the J end lost 3 bases, and 13 bases lay between the germline ends. This CDR3 contains 12 residues. The V gene's germline CDR1 is MNHEY and CDR2 SVGEGT. CDR3 protein: CATGGASYEQYF. The CDR3 nucleotides read TGTGCCACCGGGGGAGCGAGCTACGAGCAGTACTTC.